Below are 5 T cell receptor beta chains sequenced from a single sample in a study of beta chain features in type 1 diabetes (dated by TCRdb to the late 2010s). Broader findings and caveats from the paper: In all four CD4+ subsets, TCRB CDR3 length was moderately but significantly shorter in type 1 diabetes patients.

These receptors lack a known antigen. Libraries were built with the immunoSEQ multiplex PCR assay. The entire isolated RNA was reverse transcribed using the High Capacity cDNA Reverse Transcription Kit, and thus expressed TCRB transcripts were sequenced. Not all clones reach the TCRdb copy of this immuneACCESS table, which keeps in-frame sequences only. Checked studies attribute under half of the gap to unresolved V genes and leave the rest unexplained. Here the sample has about 160,000 clones; approximately 8.8% occur a single time. Clones ranked in the top ten supply 0.7% of the sample. Sequencing was done on a sample of central memory CD4+ T cells from blood. The source of these receptors is a woman aged 30 to 39 with type 1 diabetes.

V usage is TRBV18 and J usage is TRBJ1-3; D not certain. The CDR3 runs 16 residues. The V gene lost 3 bases and the J gene lost 1 base, with 13 bases spanning the gap. CDR1 and CDR2 (germline): KGHSH, LQKENI. The CDR3, as DNA: TGTGCCAGCTCACCTTCGGAGACTGCATCTGGAAACACCATATATTTT. It translates to CASSPSETASGNTIYF.

This clone has only one observation. The chain combines TRBV11-2 with TRBJ2-7; TRBD1 agrees at 7 bases. The CDR3 spans 16 residues. After removal of 5 bases from V and 0 bases from J, the junction contained 10 bases not matched to a gene. The germline CDR1 and CDR2 sequences are SGHAT and FQNNGV. CDR3 loop: CASSPTNRQGSYEQYF. DNA of the CDR3: TGTGCCAGCAGCCCCACAAACCGACAGGGCTCCTACGAGCAGTACTTC.

This clone turned up a few times. The gene calls are TRBV7-9 and TRBJ2-7, with 8 positions matching TRBD1. V lost 1 base to trimming and J lost 3 bases; unmatched junction nucleotides: 5. The CDR3 sequence is 15 residues long. Germline V lookup: CDR1 SEHNR, CDR2 FQNEAQ (reference sequence). The CDR3 bases are TGTGCCAGCAGCTTAGTGTCAGGGGGCCGCTACGAGCAGTACTTC. Its protein is CASSLVSGGRYEQYF.

V gene TRBV6-5 combines with J gene TRBJ2-1, with 7 bases identical to TRBD1. The V gene's germline CDR1 is MNHEY and CDR2 SVGAGI. CDR3 length equals 14 residues. J gave up 8 bases and V 4 bases, and 8 bases lay outside the gene matches. The DNA for the CDR3 is TGTGCCAGCAGTTTAGGACAGGTGGGGTATGAGCAGTTCTTC. It yields the protein CASSLGQVGYEQFF.

The genes are TRBV5-6 and TRBJ1-5; the D is unclear. V lost 6 bases to trimming and J lost 2 bases, with 12 bases between them. The CDR3 runs to 14 residues. CDR1 and CDR2 from the germline V gene are SGHDT and YYEEEE. DNA of the CDR3: TGTGCCAGCACCCTCTCGGTGGGCAATCAGCCCCAGCATTTT. This sequence encodes CASTLSVGNQPQHF.